These T cell receptor beta chains were read from a single sample in a study of blood T cell repertoires in COVID-19. Generated by immunoSEQ multiplex PCR, the TCRdb table keeps only in-frame clones and is missing some. The table lists a few hundred thousand clones, 80% to 90% of them singletons. The sample comprised peripheral blood. The receptors were sampled from a man aged 55 to 70 with acute or convalescent COVID-19. CDR3s include the opening cysteine and the closing phenylalanine or tryptophan. Fields, in order: J gene, V gene, D gene, clone size, CDR3 protein, CDR3 DNA. A D gene is named only where the DNA matches it firmly. Clone size is not always given. Where it is, it says once, few, many or a class for expanded clones.

TRBJ1-1	TRBV19	.	many	CASSIQAGTEVWNTEAFF	TGTGCCAGTAGTATCCAGGCAGGGACTGAGGTGTGGAACACTGAAGCTTTCTTT
TRBJ2-3	TRBV5-1	TRBD2	.	CASSLAVAGSTDTQYF	TGCGCCAGCAGCTTGGCGGTAGCGGGGAGCACAGATACGCAGTATTTT
TRBJ2-5	TRBV19	TRBD2	.	CASAQAGVGETQYF	TGTGCCAGTGCTCAGGCGGGAGTAGGGGAGACCCAGTACTTC
TRBJ2-3	TRBV7-2	.	.	CASSLVLGPDTQYF	TGTGCCAGCAGCTTAGTCCTAGGCCCAGATACGCAGTATTTT
TRBJ1-5	TRBV28	.	.	CASLRDNSNQPQHF	TGTGCCAGCCTCCGGGACAATAGCAATCAGCCCCAGCATTTT
TRBJ1-4	TRBV7-9	.	.	CASSSEIGEKLFF	TGTGCCAGCAGCTCCGAGATTGGTGAAAAACTGTTTTTT
TRBJ1-1	TRBV9	.	.	CASSTGPAGAEAFF	TGTGCCAGCAGCACAGGGCCCGCAGGGGCTGAAGCTTTCTTT
TRBJ2-5	TRBV5-1	TRBD2	.	CASSPSGRVGETQYF	TGCGCCAGCAGCCCTTCGGGGAGGGTTGGTGAGACCCAGTACTTC
TRBJ1-2	TRBV14	TRBD1	.	CASSPGQRVYGYTF	TGTGCCAGCAGCCCGGGACAGAGGGTCTATGGCTACACCTTC
TRBJ2-3	TRBV10-3	TRBD2	.	CAISALTSGGTDTQYF	TGTGCCATCAGTGCTTTGACTAGCGGAGGCACAGATACGCAATATTTT
TRBJ2-1	TRBV9	TRBD2	.	CASSVGGSAGLYEQFF	TGTGCCAGCAGCGTGGGAGGGAGTGCTGGTCTGTATGAGCAGTTCTTC
TRBJ1-6	TRBV30	.	few	CAWSRQSDNSPLHF	TGTGCCTGGAGTCGACAGTCGGATAATTCACCCCTCCACTTT
TRBJ2-1	TRBV5-1	TRBD1	.	CASDPHGTGGNNEQFF	TGCGCCAGCGACCCCCACGGGACAGGGGGTAACAATGAGCAGTTCTTC
TRBJ1-4	TRBV15	.	.	CATSRDKLEKLFF	TGTGCCACCAGCAGAGATAAGCTTGAAAAACTGTTTTTT
TRBJ1-1	TRBV9	.	.	CASSVDFLTEAFF	TGTGCCAGCAGCGTGGACTTTTTGACTGAAGCTTTCTTT
TRBJ1-6	TRBV7-9	.	.	CASSRTQGIYNSPLHF	TGTGCCAGCAGTCGTACACAGGGAATATATAATTCACCCCTCCACTTT
TRBJ2-5	TRBV19	.	.	CASSQDNSQGETQYF	TGTGCCAGTAGTCAGGACAACTCCCAAGGGGAGACCCAGTACTTC
TRBJ1-2	TRBV12-1	.	.	CASSLARDILGYTF	TGTGCCAGCAGCCTTGCCCGGGACATCCTTGGCTACACCTTC
TRBJ2-7	TRBV7-6	TRBD1	.	CASSPKPGQGGYEQYF	TGTGCCAGCAGCCCCAAACCGGGACAGGGGGGGTACGAGCAGTACTTC
TRBJ2-7	TRBV28	TRBD2	once	CASSTTLRVAGAEQYF	TGTGCCAGCAGCACCACCTTAAGAGTAGCGGGCGCCGAGCAGTACTTC
TRBJ2-1	TRBV27	TRBD2	once	CASRTSGIMNEQFF	TGTGCCAGCAGGACTAGCGGGATTATGAATGAGCAGTTCTTC
TRBJ1-6	TRBV6-6	TRBD1	.	CASSYPGQGFSPLHF	TGTGCCAGCAGTTACCCGGGACAGGGGTTTTCACCCCTCCACTTT
TRBJ2-2	TRBV2	.	.	CASIETGAATGELFF	TGTGCCAGCATAGAGACGGGAGCTGCCACCGGGGAGCTGTTTTTT
TRBJ1-2	TRBV9	.	.	CASTVGGDYGYTF	TGTGCCAGCACCGTAGGTGGAGACTATGGCTACACCTTC
TRBJ2-1	TRBV5-6	.	.	CASSFPPRGPSYNEQFF	TGTGCCAGCAGCTTCCCCCCCCGCGGCCCCTCCTACAATGAGCAGTTCTTC
TRBJ2-1	TRBV5-1	TRBD2	.	CASSSTSGLYNEQFF	TGCGCCAGCAGCTCGACTAGCGGTCTCTACAATGAGCAGTTCTTC
TRBJ2-2	TRBV7-3	TRBD2	.	CASSLGGGGRAPGELFF	TGTGCCAGCAGCCTTGGTGGGGGCGGGAGGGCCCCCGGGGAGCTGTTTTTT
TRBJ1-6	TRBV28	TRBD1	.	CASSSGQGYSPLHF	TGTGCCAGCAGTTCGGGACAGGGTTATTCACCCCTCCACTTT
TRBJ2-7	TRBV27	TRBD2	.	CASSLSTGLAASYEQYF	TGTGCCAGCAGTTTATCGACCGGACTAGCGGCCTCCTACGAGCAGTACTTC